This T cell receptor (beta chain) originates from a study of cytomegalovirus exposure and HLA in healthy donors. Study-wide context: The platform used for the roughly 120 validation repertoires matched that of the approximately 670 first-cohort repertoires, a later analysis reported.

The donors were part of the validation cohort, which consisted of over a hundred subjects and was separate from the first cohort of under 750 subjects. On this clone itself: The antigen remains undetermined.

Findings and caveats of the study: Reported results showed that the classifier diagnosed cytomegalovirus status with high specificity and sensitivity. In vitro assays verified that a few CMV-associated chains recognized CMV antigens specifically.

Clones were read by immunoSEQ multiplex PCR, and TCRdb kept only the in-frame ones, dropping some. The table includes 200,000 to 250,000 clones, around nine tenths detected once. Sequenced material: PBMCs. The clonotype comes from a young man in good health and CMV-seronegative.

CDR3 residues: CASSHGALAGTQYF. The CDR3 nucleotides read TGCGCCAGCAGCCATGGGGCCTTAGCAGGGACCCAGTACTTC. The chain joins TRBV4-1 to TRBJ2-5; D perhaps matches TRBD1 (5 bases). Germline assignment: CDR1 MGHRA and CDR2 YSYEKL. CDR3 length: 14 amino acids. With 3 bases removed from V and 7 bases from J, the gap between germline ends came to 15 bases.